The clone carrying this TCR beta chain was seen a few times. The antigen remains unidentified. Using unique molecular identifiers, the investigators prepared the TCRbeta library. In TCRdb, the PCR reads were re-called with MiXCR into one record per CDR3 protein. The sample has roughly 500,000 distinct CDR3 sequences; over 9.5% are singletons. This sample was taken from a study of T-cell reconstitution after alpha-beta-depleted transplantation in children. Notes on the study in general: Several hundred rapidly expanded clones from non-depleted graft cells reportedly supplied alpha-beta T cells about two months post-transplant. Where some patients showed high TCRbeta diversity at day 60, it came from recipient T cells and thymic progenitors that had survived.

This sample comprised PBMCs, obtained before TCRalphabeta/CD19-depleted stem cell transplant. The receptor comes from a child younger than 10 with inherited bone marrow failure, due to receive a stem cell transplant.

The CDR3 reads CASIHFENYEQYF. CDR3 in DNA: TGCGCCAGCATCCATTTTGAAAACTACGAGCAGTACTTC. The chain couples TRBV4-3 to TRBJ2-7; D is unclear. The CDR3 has 13 amino acids. Germline CDR1 is LGHNA and CDR2 is YSLEER. Trimming pared 7 bases from V and 3 bases from J, leaving 13 bases between.